One T cell receptor beta chain is described in this entry. Its antigen remains unidentified. Base qualities were left out, and no much larger clone turns up one base away. The trial excluded patients who had a history of autoimmune disease or were on systemic immunosuppression. Peripheral blood for TCR sequencing was collected from all dose cohorts at baseline, on cycle 4 day 1, and on cycle 7 day 1. Samples came from an open-label, multicenter, first-in-human phase I dose-escalation trial of ivuxolimab. Adults with locally advanced or metastatic head and neck squamous cell, hepatocellular, melanoma or renal cell carcinoma were enrolled in the trial. CD4+ and CD8+ T cells were sorted separately from peripheral blood before TCR sequencing. Trimming removed 2 bases from V and 4 bases from J; the gene matches leave 11 bases unexplained. Measured from the cysteine to the phenylalanine, the CDR3 is 19 residues long. Kept here is only the CDR3 DNA, which spans 57 bases and is read in frame from base 1. From a lookup of the germline V gene (reference sequence), CDR1 and CDR2 are PRHDT and FYEKMQ.

This sample is part of a study of OX40 agonist ivuxolimab in advanced cancers. The study in broad terms: Ivuxolimab was a fully human IgG2 agonistic monoclonal antibody targeting the costimulatory receptor OX40 (CD134). Intravenous ivuxolimab was administered to patients every 2 weeks at six dose levels: 0.01, 0.1, 0.3, 1.5, 3 and 10 mg/kg. Of the roughly 54 patients in dose escalation, about 20 had hepatocellular carcinoma, about 15 had melanoma, 9 had renal cell carcinoma and 9 had head and neck cancer. In the dose-escalation cohort, more than 75% of patients were male, and the mean age was around 60 years, with a range of roughly 20 to 85. Patients were allowed to have had prior anti-PD-1, anti-PD-L1 or anti-CTLA-4 therapy, and 40% to 45% of the dose-escalation patients had been treated with checkpoint inhibitors. Partial responses occurred in three dose-escalation patients: two with cutaneous melanoma and one with hepatocellular carcinoma. Peripheral TCRbeta sequencing was intended to test whether TCR sequence diversity was altered and clonal T-cell expansion was caused by ivuxolimab. The paper reports the monotherapy dose-escalation portion (N of about 47 patients) of the phase I ivuxolimab trial.

For sequencing of the TCRbeta CDR3 region, genomic DNA was extracted from the sorted cells. The immunoSEQ Assay was used to sequence the TCRbeta CDR3 regions. Entries here come from immuneACCESS through TCRdb and include only in-frame sequences with V and J called. Some clones fail to appear in such tables; in the studies checked, an unresolved V gene covers under half of the shortfall, and the cause of the remainder is unknown. For this sample the table gives approximately 76,000 clones, of which roughly 86% were detected only once. The top ten hold around 0.8% of the sample. Broader findings and caveats from the paper: At doses of 0.1 to 3.0 mg/kg, clonal expansion of both CD4+ and CD8+ T cells in blood was seen between baseline and week 6. In partial responders in the 0.1-3.0 mg/kg groups, normalized peripheral clonal expansion was found to be among the lowest, especially among CD8+ T cells. The antigen specificity of the peripheral T cells that underwent clonal expansion was not determined. After ivuxolimab, more expanded clones were found on average in CD8+ T cells than in CD4+ T cells. Low levels of normalized T-cell clonal expansion were also shown by some nonresponding patients.

The sequencing used CD4+ or CD8+ T cells sorted from blood, collected in a trial of the OX40 agonist ivuxolimab. The sequence was obtained from an adult with an advanced solid tumor such as melanoma, head and neck, liver or kidney cancer. This sequence uses TRBV13 and TRBJ2-1; 13 bases in the middle match TRBD2. The CDR3 sequence is CASSLLTDTSGRAYNEQFF. The DNA reads as follows: TGTGCCAGCAGCTTATTGACAGACACTAGCGGGAGGGCTTACAATGAGCAGTTCTTC.